This T cell receptor (beta chain) was profiled in a study of cytomegalovirus exposure and HLA in healthy donors. Turning to the study itself: In a later analysis, it was reported that the 120 validation repertoires had been produced on the same platform as the 500 to 850 repertoires belonging to the first cohort. Regarding the study as a whole: Later, an analysis found that TCR clusters from the first cohort tended to co-occur in the roughly 120 validation repertoires.

The data were produced by immunoSEQ multiplex PCR, yet TCRdb's version contains in-frame clones alone and is incomplete. This table has around 150,000 clones, 70% to 90% appearing once. The donors were members of the roughly 130-subject validation cohort (separate from the approximately 670-subject first cohort). V shed 5 bases and J 9 bases; nucleotides not matched to a gene: 15. Germline V lookup: CDR1 KGHSH, CDR2 LQKENI. This CDR3 spans 17 amino acids. Turning to this clone: Its antigen is still unknown.

This receptor was obtained from a young man in good health and CMV-seronegative. Sequenced sample: PBMCs. This rearrangement joins TRBV18 to TRBJ2-1, with TRBD2 matching 11 bases. The CDR3 nucleotides are TGTGCCAGCTCAGCGCTCACTAGCGGGAGAGGGATTAGTGAGCAGTTCTTC. This gives the protein CASSALTSGRGISEQFF. The whole variable domain, remainder taken from reference TRBV18 and TRBJ2-1, is NAGVMQNPRHLVRRRGQEARLRCSPMKGHSHVYWYRQLPEEGLKFMVYLQKENIIDESGMPKERFSAEFPKEGPSILRIQQVVRGDSAAYFCASSALTSGRGISEQFFGPGTRLTVL.